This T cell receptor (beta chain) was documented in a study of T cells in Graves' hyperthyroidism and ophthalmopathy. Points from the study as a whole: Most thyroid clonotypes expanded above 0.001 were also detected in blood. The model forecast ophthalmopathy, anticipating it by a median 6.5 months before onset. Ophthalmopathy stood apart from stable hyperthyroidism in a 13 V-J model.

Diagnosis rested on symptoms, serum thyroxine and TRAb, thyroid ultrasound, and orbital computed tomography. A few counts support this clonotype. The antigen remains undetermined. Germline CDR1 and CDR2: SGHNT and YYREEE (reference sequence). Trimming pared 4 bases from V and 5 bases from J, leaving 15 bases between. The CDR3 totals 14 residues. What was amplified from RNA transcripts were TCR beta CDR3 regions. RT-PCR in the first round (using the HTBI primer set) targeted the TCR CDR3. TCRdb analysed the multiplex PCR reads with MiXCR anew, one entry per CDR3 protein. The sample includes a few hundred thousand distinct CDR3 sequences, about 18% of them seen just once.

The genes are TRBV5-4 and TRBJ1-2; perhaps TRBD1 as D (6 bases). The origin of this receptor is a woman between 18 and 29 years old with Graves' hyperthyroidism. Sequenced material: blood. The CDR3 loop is CASSPVRTEYGYTF. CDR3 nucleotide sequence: TGTGCCAGCAGCCCGGTACGGACAGAGTATGGCTACACCTTC.